The 22 T cell receptor beta chains in this list originate from one sample, sequenced in a study of control samples from healthy donors and cancer patients. The protocol was immunoSEQ multiplex PCR, while the TCRdb copy is restricted to in-frame clones and leaves out a portion. Among 110,000 to 150,000 clones listed, around 94% were seen once. The sample comprised blood. These receptors were obtained from a man aged 35-49 years in good health.

The chain is built from TRBV2 and TRBJ1-5, with unresolved D. This CDR3 region has 13 residues. Trimming took 2 bases from V and 6 from J, leaving 8 bases between them. Per germline, CDR1 SNHLY and CDR2 FYNNEI. The chain's CDR3 is CASSESLGQPQHF. The CDR3 region has the DNA TGTGCCAGCAGTGAATCCTTAGGTCAGCCCCAGCATTTT.

The chain joins TRBV13 to TRBJ1-1, with 7 bases aligning to TRBD1. The CDR3 sequence is 14 residues long. With V trimmed by 1 base and J by 4 bases, 3 bases remained unmatched. The V gene's germline CDR1 is PRHDT and CDR2 FYEKMQ (reference sequence). The CDR3 nucleotides read TGTGCCAGCAGCTTAGCAGGGGGAAGCACTGAAGCTTTCTTT. Translation gives CASSLAGGSTEAFF. The whole variable domain, remainder taken from reference TRBV13 and TRBJ1-1, is AAGVIQSPRHLIKEKRETATLKCYPIPRHDTVYWYQQGPGQDPQFLISFYEKMQSDKGSIPDRFSAQQFSDYHSELNMSSLELGDSALYFCASSLAGGSTEAFFGQGTRLTVV.

The chain employs TRBV18 and TRBJ2-5, with 10 bases identical to TRBD2. CDR3 length equals 19 residues. Germline CDR1 and CDR2: KGHSH and LQKENI. V lost 3 bases and J lost 4; bases outside the gene matches: 17. CDR3 in amino acids: CASSPPQRLAGGVRETQYF. In DNA, the CDR3 is TGTGCCAGCTCACCCCCGCAGCGACTAGCGGGTGGGGTGAGAGAGACCCAGTACTTC.

The table lists this clone with a count of one. The rearrangement links TRBV15 to TRBJ1-1; the D is unclear. V shed 0 bases and J shed 4 bases, with 15 bases lying between them. Per germline, CDR1 LNHNV and CDR2 YYDKDF (reference sequence). There are 16 residues in the CDR3. The DNA of the CDR3 is TGTGCCACCAGCAGAGATCTTGGAGGGATGGGCACTGAAGCTTTCTTT. It encodes CATSRDLGGMGTEAFF.

The J gene is TRBJ1-2, the V gene TRBV5-6, with D possibly TRBD1 on 6 matching bases. This CDR3 contains 15 residues. V was pared by 4 bases and J by 4 bases, with 17 bases between. Germline CDR1 reads SGHDT; CDR2 reads YYEEEE. As DNA, the CDR3 is TGTGCCAGCAGCCTCTTGACAGGCCAGGGCTATGGCTACACCTTC. Residues: CASSLLTGQGYGYTF.

The chain couples TRBV11-1 to TRBJ2-1, with 8 nucleotides matching TRBD2. The CDR3 runs 14 residues. CDR1 and CDR2 (germline): SGHAT, FQDESV (reference sequence). V trimming: 1 base; J trimming: 6 bases; junction bases outside the gene matches: 2. CDR3 sequence (DNA): TGTGCCAGCAGCTTAGGCGGACTAGCCAATGAGCAGTTCTTC. Encoded protein: CASSLGGLANEQFF.

The chain employs TRBV28 and TRBJ1-5, with TRBD1 as a possible D gene (5 bases). The CDR3 is 14 amino acids. Per germline, CDR1 MDHEN and CDR2 SYDVKM. V gave up 7 bases and J gave up 0 bases, with 10 bases separating them. As DNA, the CDR3 is TGTGCCAGCATTTCAGGGAATAGCAATCAGCCCCAGCATTTT. It translates to CASISGNSNQPQHF.

The rearrangement links TRBV4-1 to TRBJ1-6; no clear D gene. Germline V gives CDR1 MGHRA, CDR2 YSYEKL. This CDR3 contains 14 residues. V was trimmed by 5 bases and J by 6 bases, leaving 11 bases between them. CDR3: CASSATTANSPLHF. The CDR3 nucleotides read TGCGCCAGCAGCGCCACTACAGCTAATTCACCCCTCCACTTT.

V gene TRBV5-1 combines with J gene TRBJ2-3; D is uncertain. The ends were cut back, 3 bases at V and 2 bases at J, with 7 bases in the middle. Germline V gene sequence: CDR1 SGHRS, CDR2 YFSETQ. This CDR3 contains 13 residues. CDR3 DNA: TGCGCCAGCAGCTATAGATCCACAGATACGCAGTATTTT. The encoded protein is CASSYRSTDTQYF.

This chain connects TRBV29-1 to TRBJ1-1, with D perhaps matching TRBD1 (6 bases). The CDR3 covers 13 residues. V lost 6 bases and J 4 bases, leaving 15 bases between the germline ends. Germline CDR1 reads SQVTM; CDR2 reads ANQGSEA. The CDR3 sequence: CSVGQTSRTEAFF. The CDR3 nucleotides are TGCAGCGTCGGACAGACTTCGCGCACTGAAGCTTTCTTT.

CDR3 sequence (DNA): TGCGCCAGCAGCCCGGGGGCATGGGTTTCCACTAATGAAAAACTGTTTTTT. It specifies CASSPGAWVSTNEKLFF. V gene TRBV5-1 combines with J gene TRBJ1-4; D may be TRBD1 (6 bases). V lost 4 bases and J lost 2, with 18 bases in between. The CDR3 extends over 17 amino acids. Germline V CDR1 and CDR2: SGHRS, YFSETQ.

V and J are TRBV11-2 and TRBJ2-7; D unclear. This CDR3 has 12 amino acids. CDR1 and CDR2 from the germline V gene are SGHAT and FQNNGV. Trimming cost V 4 bases and J 3 bases, with 7 bases left between them. This chain's CDR3 is CASSSPLYEQYF. The CDR3 DNA reads TGTGCCAGCAGCTCCCCGCTCTACGAGCAGTACTTC.

The V gene is TRBV20-1, the J gene TRBJ2-7; TRBD1 agrees at 9 bases. This CDR3 spans 17 amino acids. Germline-derived CDR1 and CDR2 are DFQATT and SNEGSKA (reference sequence). V trimming: 5 bases; J trimming: 0 bases; junction bases outside the gene matches: 14. This chain's CDR3 is CSAREELGQGFSYEQYF. In DNA, the CDR3 is TGCAGTGCTCGTGAGGAATTGGGACAGGGATTCTCCTACGAGCAGTACTTC.

This sequence joins TRBV28 and TRBJ1-5; D is ambiguous. Germline lookup yields CDR1 MDHEN and CDR2 SYDVKM. The CDR3 length is 15 residues. The V gene lost 4 bases and the J gene lost 1 base, with 11 bases spanning the gap. The CDR3 DNA is TGTGCCAGCAGTTCCAGTAAGTGGAGCAATCAGCCCCAGCATTTT. Its translation is CASSSSKWSNQPQHF.

The chain recombines TRBV27 with TRBJ1-1, with D tentatively TRBD1 (6 bases). The CDR3 is 13 amino acids. From germline, CDR1 is MNHEY and CDR2 SMNVEV (reference sequence). With 1 base removed from V and 6 bases from J, the gap between germline ends came to 9 bases. The CDR3 region is CASSLLTGAEAFF. CDR3 in DNA: TGTGCCAGCAGTTTATTGACAGGCGCTGAAGCTTTCTTT.

The V call is TRBV4-1, the J call TRBJ1-6, with D hard to call. The CDR3 sequence is 15 residues long. Trimming shortened V by 7 bases and J by 9 bases, and 19 bases separated the two germline ends. Germline loops: CDR1 MGHRA, CDR2 YSYEKL. CDR3 bases: TGCGCCAGCACCACGATGGAGGGTATTTTTTCACCCCTCCACTTT. Residues: CASTTMEGIFSPLHF.

The rearrangement links TRBV19 to TRBJ1-2; D ambiguous. The CDR3 loop spans 14 amino acids. Germline CDR1 and CDR2: LNHDA and SQIVND (reference sequence). The V and J ends lost 1 base and 7 bases respectively, with 13 bases between them. The CDR3 sequence: CASSIAKGPTGYTF. CDR3 coding DNA: TGTGCCAGTAGTATAGCCAAAGGCCCGACTGGCTACACCTTC.

V usage is TRBV6-5 and J usage is TRBJ1-6, with 7 positions matching TRBD1. CDR1 is MNHEY, CDR2 SVGAGI, per germline. This CDR3 contains 15 residues. V lost 7 bases to trimming and J lost 6 bases; unmatched junction nucleotides: 9. The CDR3 DNA reads TGTGCCAGCACCGGGGGGGGACAGCTTAATTCACCCCTCCACTTT. Protein sequence: CASTGGGQLNSPLHF.

This clone has just one count. The sample has other DNA sequences that encode this CDR3 too. The V gene is TRBV12-3 or TRBV12-4, the J gene TRBJ1-2; D ambiguous. There are 13 residues in the CDR3. V lost 1 base, J lost 5 bases, and 8 bases lay in between. The CDR3 reads CASSLGGNYGYTF. DNA for the CDR3: TGTGCCAGCAGTTTAGGAGGGAATTATGGCTACACCTTC.

The rearrangement joins TRBV5-7 to TRBJ2-6; the match to TRBD1 covers 11 bases. TRBV5-7 belongs to the ORF category, with a function that is uncertain. The CDR3 is made up of 18 amino acids. V gave up 3 bases and J gave up 0 bases; unmatched junction bases: 5. The CDR3 coding sequence is TGTGCCAGCAGCTCGCCGGGACAGGGGGGCTCTGGGGCCAACGTCCTGACTTTC. This gives the protein CASSSPGQGGSGANVLTF.

The J gene is TRBJ1-2, the V gene TRBV7-9, with unresolved D. CDR3 length: 14 residues. The germline gives CDR1 SEHNR, CDR2 FQNEAQ (reference sequence). V lost 5 bases and J lost 2, with 12 bases in between. As DNA, the CDR3 is TGTGCCAGCAGCGGTTCTGACGGGAACTATGGCTACACCTTC. This sequence encodes CASSGSDGNYGYTF.

The CDR3 DNA reads TGTGCCAGCAGTCTTGACAGACCGAGGAACACTGAAGCTTTCTTT. Its protein is CASSLDRPRNTEAFF. This chain connects TRBV28 to TRBJ1-1; a possible D gene is TRBD1 (5 bases). The CDR3 runs to 15 residues. The V end lost 5 bases, the J end lost 1 base, and 14 bases lay between the germline ends. Germline V gene data show CDR1 as MDHEN and CDR2 as SYDVKM. The whole variable domain, remainder taken from reference TRBV28 and TRBJ1-1, is DVKVTQSSRYLVKRTGEKVFLECVQDMDHENMFWYRQDPGLGLRLIYFSYDVKMKEKGDIPEGYSVSREKKERFSLILESASTNQTSMYLCASSLDRPRNTEAFFGQGTRLTVV.